The 26 T cell receptor beta chains presented below share a single source sample, sequenced in a study of blood T cell repertoires in COVID-19. Sequencing used immunoSEQ multiplex PCR; TCRdb keeps in-frame clones, though not all of them. This table holds some 380,000 clones, around 87% found once. Sequencing was carried out using PBMCs or T cells enriched from blood (not recorded which). These TCRs come from a man aged 25 to 40 who had recovered from COVID-19.

This rearrangement joins TRBV18 to TRBJ2-5, with a weak D call TRBD1 (6 bases). Trimming removed 0 bases at V and 7 bases at J, with 12 bases between. CDR3 length: 14 amino acids. Germline CDR1 is KGHSH and CDR2 is LQKENI. The CDR3 sequence: CASSPPDSTSTQYF. In DNA form, the CDR3 reads TGTGCCAGCTCACCACCGGACAGCACCTCGACCCAGTACTTC.

The V call is TRBV6-5, the J call TRBJ1-2; D unclear. CDR1 and CDR2 from the germline V gene are MNHEY and SVGAGI. The V end was cut by 8 bases, the J end by 0 bases, with 7 bases between. CDR3 length equals 12 residues. DNA for the CDR3: TGTGCCAGCGCGGGAACTAACTATGGCTACACCTTC. It translates to CASAGTNYGYTF.

This chain joins TRBV19 and TRBJ2-3, with 9 bases matching TRBD2. V was pared by 5 bases and J by 2 bases, with 8 bases of the junction left unmatched. Looked up from germline, CDR1 is LNHDA and CDR2 is SQIVND (reference sequence). This CDR3 contains 16 residues. DNA of the CDR3: TGTGCCAGTAGTGTCTTTGCGGGGGGGATCACAGATACGCAGTATTTT. This encodes CASSVFAGGITDTQYF.

This chain links TRBV12-3 or TRBV12-4 with TRBJ2-3; D remains unclear. The CDR3 totals 12 residues. The germline V and J ends were trimmed by 3 bases and 1 base, with 2 bases remaining between them. The CDR3: CASSFGTDTQYF. The CDR3 bases are TGTGCCAGCAGTTTCGGCACAGATACGCAGTATTTT.

The CDR3 spells CASSSGGLAGLYEQFF. The DNA of the CDR3 is TGTGCCAGCAGCTCAGGGGGACTAGCGGGGTTATATGAGCAGTTCTTC. The chain carries TRBV5-4 and TRBJ2-1; 13 bases align to TRBD2. Per germline, CDR1 SGHNT and CDR2 YYREEE (reference sequence). J lost 8 bases, V lost 3 bases, and 8 bases had no gene match. The CDR3 consists of 16 residues.

This chain connects TRBV2 to TRBJ1-1, with D possibly TRBD1 on 6 matching bases. Germline loops: CDR1 SNHLY, CDR2 FYNNEI. V was cut by 5 bases and J by 5 bases, with 12 bases left in between. The CDR3 is made up of 13 amino acids. The CDR3 is CASSSGEGTEAFF. In DNA form, the CDR3 reads TGTGCCAGCAGTTCAGGGGAGGGAACTGAAGCTTTCTTT.

This chain connects TRBV25-1 to TRBJ1-1, with 9 bases that match TRBD1. V lost 5 bases, J lost 5 bases, and 9 bases stayed unmatched. The CDR3 is 15 amino acids. Per germline, CDR1 MGHDK and CDR2 SYGVNS. CDR3 nucleotide sequence: TGTGCCAGCAGTCCAGAGACAGGGGGTATGACTGAAGCTTTCTTT. It is translated as CASSPETGGMTEAFF.

This rearrangement joins TRBV7-2 to TRBJ1-6; a weak D match, TRBD1 (5 bases). This CDR3 has 15 residues. The V end lost 3 bases, the J end lost 10 bases, and 16 bases lay between the germline ends. Looked up from germline, CDR1 is SGHTA and CDR2 is FQGNSA. The CDR3 DNA reads as TGTGCCAGCAGCTTTAATAGAGGCGGGGGATCACCCCTCCACTTT. This translates into CASSFNRGGGSPLHF.

This rearrangement joins TRBV4-3 to TRBJ2-5; tentative D call: TRBD2 (6 bases). V lost 1 base to trimming and J lost 0 bases, with 12 bases between them. The CDR3 totals 16 residues. Germline CDR1 is LGHNA and CDR2 is YSLEER. Here the CDR3 DNA reads TGCGCCAGCAGCCAAGGGGACTTAGATTACCAAGAGACCCAGTACTTC. It codes for CASSQGDLDYQETQYF.

V gene TRBV5-1 combines with J gene TRBJ2-1; 8 positions match TRBD2. Germline V gene data show CDR1 as SGHRS and CDR2 as YFSETQ. The CDR3 is 16 residues long. Unmatched junction bases numbered 12, after V lost 4 bases and J lost 6 bases. The CDR3 DNA reads TGCGCCAGCAGCCGACCCCTGAAGCGGGGGTTCAATGAGCAGTTCTTC. Translated, it gives CASSRPLKRGFNEQFF.

The rearrangement joins TRBV18 to TRBJ1-1, with a weak D call TRBD1 (6 bases). V gave up 4 bases and J gave up 0 bases, with 24 bases separating them. The CDR3 covers 19 residues. Germline CDR1 and CDR2: KGHSH and LQKENI. Here the CDR3 DNA reads TGTGCCAGCTCACAGTTACTCCCTTTGAGACAGGAGATGAACACTGAAGCTTTCTTT. Protein product: CASSQLLPLRQEMNTEAFF. Looking up the rest from reference TRBV18 and TRBJ1-1 gives the full variable domain: NAGVMQNPRHLVRRRGQEARLRCSPMKGHSHVYWYRQLPEEGLKFMVYLQKENIIDESGMPKERFSAEFPKEGPSILRIQQVVRGDSAAYFCASSQLLPLRQEMNTEAFFGQGTRLTVV.

The chain recombines TRBV10-1 with TRBJ2-7; 7 positions match TRBD1. The V gene's germline CDR1 is WNHNN and CDR2 SYGVQD (reference sequence). This CDR3 has 13 residues. The V gene end was trimmed by 10 bases and the J gene end by 5 bases; junction bases not matched to a gene: 11. In DNA, the CDR3 is TGCGCCACCTCTAGACAGGGAGTAAACGAGCAGTACTTC. This gives the protein CATSRQGVNEQYF.

The chain recombines TRBV9 with TRBJ2-1; 9 bases map to TRBD1. The germline CDR1 and CDR2 sequences are SGDLS and YYNGEE. CDR3 size: 16 residues. J lost 6 bases, V lost 4 bases, and 11 bases had no gene match. The chain's CDR3 is CASSPRRTGVRNEQFF. The CDR3 DNA reads TGTGCCAGCAGCCCGCGAAGGACAGGGGTTCGCAATGAGCAGTTCTTC.

CDR3 residues: CARYKQTSTNEKLFF. CDR3 in DNA: TGTGCCAGATATAAACAGACATCAACTAATGAAAAACTGTTTTTT. This chain uses TRBV2 with TRBJ1-4; D is unresolved. V shed 9 bases and J shed 0 bases, with 14 bases lying between them. The CDR3 sequence is 15 residues long. Germline V gene lookup returns CDR1 SNHLY and CDR2 FYNNEI.

The chain combines TRBV7-8 with TRBJ1-1, with D possibly matching TRBD1 (5 bases). V lost 0 bases and J 5 bases, leaving 16 bases between the germline ends. This CDR3 is 16 amino acids long. Germline CDR1 reads SGHVS; CDR2 reads FQNEAQ. This CDR3 is CASSLAVRGGWTEAFF. CDR3 bases: TGTGCCAGCAGCTTAGCGGTGCGGGGCGGGTGGACTGAAGCTTTCTTT. Filled out from reference TRBV7-8 and TRBJ1-1, the complete variable domain reads GAGVSQSPRYKVAKRGQDVALRCDPISGHVSLFWYQQALGQGPEFLTYFQNEAQLDKSGLPSDRFFAERPEGSVSTLKIQRTQQEDSAVYLCASSLAVRGGWTEAFFGQGTRLTVV.

The chain uses TRBV20-1 and TRBJ2-7; 7 bases fit TRBD2. Germline trimming cut 6 bases from V and 7 bases from J; bases unmatched to any gene: 6. The germline CDR1 and CDR2 sequences are DFQATT and SNEGSKA (reference sequence). This CDR3 has 11 amino acids. CDR3 protein: CSAGLDQEQYF. The CDR3 DNA sequence: TGCAGTGCCGGACTAGATCAAGAGCAGTACTTC.

The CDR3 DNA is TGCGCCAGCAGCCAACAGGGGACAGATACGCAGTATTTT. Residues: CASSQQGTDTQYF. The genes are TRBV4-3 and TRBJ2-3; TRBD1 is a possible D gene (6 bases). Germline-derived CDR1 and CDR2 are LGHNA and YSLEER. The V and J ends lost 2 bases and 3 bases respectively, with 6 bases between them. This CDR3 spans 13 amino acids.

The gene calls are TRBV10-3 and TRBJ1-2, with TRBD1 as a possible D gene (6 bases). Germline-derived CDR1 and CDR2 are ENHRY and SYGVKD. This CDR3 has 18 residues. V lost 8 bases and J lost 8, with 33 bases in between. As DNA, the CDR3 is TGTGCCATCCGACCCGTGAGTAGGGGGTTTCCTTTTCGAGGGGGCTACACCTTC. It encodes CAIRPVSRGFPFRGGYTF.

This chain links TRBV5-6 with TRBJ2-1; 12 nucleotides match TRBD2. Unmatched junction bases numbered 7, after V lost 3 bases and J lost 6 bases. Germline V gene sequence: CDR1 SGHDT, CDR2 YYEEEE. The CDR3 has 16 amino acids. The CDR3 loop reads CASSSSGLAGLNEQFF. CDR3 DNA: TGTGCCAGCAGCTCTTCCGGACTAGCGGGGCTCAATGAGCAGTTCTTC.

This clone came up once. This chain joins TRBV11-3 and TRBJ2-3; possibly TRBD2 for D (7 bases). V shed 5 bases and J shed 0 bases, with 21 bases lying between them. The germline gives CDR1 SGHNT, CDR2 YENEEA. The CDR3 spans 18 residues. This chain's CDR3 is CASSHPRGGGTSTDTQYF. The DNA for the CDR3 is TGTGCCAGCAGCCATCCCCGAGGGGGAGGGACTAGCACAGATACGCAGTATTTT.

The chain combines TRBV27 with TRBJ1-1; tentative D call: TRBD1 (5 bases). CDR3 length equals 14 residues. V gave up 5 bases and J gave up 0 bases, with 10 bases separating them. Germline values: CDR1 MNHEY, CDR2 SMNVEV (reference sequence). The CDR3 reads CASSHQGVNTEAFF. The CDR3 bases are TGTGCCAGCAGTCACCAAGGGGTGAACACTGAAGCTTTCTTT.

V gene TRBV6-5 combines with J gene TRBJ2-5; the match to TRBD1 covers 8 bases. Unmatched junction bases numbered 10, after V lost 9 bases and J lost 4 bases. Germline values: CDR1 MNHEY, CDR2 SVGAGI. There are 14 residues in the CDR3. The CDR3 DNA follows: TGTGCCAGTGCGGACAGGGTTAAGTTAGAGACCCAGTACTTC. Its protein is CASADRVKLETQYF.

The chain has TRBV27 and TRBJ1-2; 8 bases are a match to TRBD1. The V segment lost 3 bases and the J segment 8 bases; nucleotides outside the gene matches: 8. The CDR3 sequence is 14 residues long. Per germline, CDR1 MNHEY and CDR2 SMNVEV (reference sequence). CDR3 in amino acids: CASSFQGQGEGYTF. The CDR3 DNA reads TGTGCCAGCAGTTTTCAAGGACAGGGTGAAGGCTACACCTTC.

This chain uses TRBV2 with TRBJ2-6; 7 bases map to TRBD1. Per germline, CDR1 SNHLY and CDR2 FYNNEI. The J segment lost 0 bases and the V segment lost 6 bases, leaving 5 bases of the junction unmatched. This CDR3 has 16 residues. The CDR3 loop is CASSQDRPSGANVLTF. In nucleotides, the CDR3 is TGTGCCAGCAGCCAGGACAGGCCCTCTGGGGCCAACGTCCTGACTTTC.

At least ten counts were recorded for this clone. The V gene is TRBV7-2, the J gene TRBJ2-3, with 7 bases identical to TRBD1. This CDR3 spans 14 amino acids. The ends lost 3 bases at V and 8 bases at J; junction bases unmatched: 8. In germline, CDR1 is SGHTA, CDR2 FQGNSA. The CDR3 loop is CASSFGQVTRTQYF. The CDR3 DNA reads TGTGCCAGCAGCTTTGGACAGGTCACGCGTACGCAGTATTTT.

V usage is TRBV7-2 and J usage is TRBJ2-1, with a weak D call TRBD1 (8 bases). V was shortened by 5 bases and J by 5 bases, with 13 bases between the two germline ends. Germline CDR1 reads SGHTA; CDR2 reads FQGNSA. The CDR3 has 14 amino acids. This chain's CDR3 is CASSLTGGDNEQFF. The DNA of the CDR3 is TGTGCCAGCAGCCTCACAGGGGGGGACAATGAGCAGTTCTTC. The full variable domain, completed using reference TRBV7-2 and TRBJ2-1, is GAGVSQSPSNKVTEKGKDVELRCDPISGHTALYWYRQSLGQGLEFLIYFQGNSAPDKSGLPSDRFSAERTGGSVSTLTIQRTQQEDSAVYLCASSLTGGDNEQFFGPGTRLTVL.